This T cell receptor beta chain was documented in a study of shared clonotypes between healthy human individuals. Points from the study as a whole: Between a handful of donors, naive CD4 clonotypes were shared at a level of about 5.3%. Non-shared clonotypes had lower generation probabilities than those shared by all four donors. Few donors limited the genetic and exposure-history diversity represented.

The CDR3 has 14 residues. The germline V gene encodes CDR1 LNHDA and CDR2 SQIVND (reference sequence). Trimming shortened V by 2 bases and J by 6 bases, and 14 bases separated the two germline ends. CD45RO-negative, CCR7-positively selected cells formed the naive CD8 fraction, excluding terminally differentiated effector memory CD45RA+ cells. Comment on this clone: The antigen remains undetermined.

Deep-level running was used for the assay. Profiled with immunoSEQ multiplex PCR; TCRdb holds only in-frame clones, not every one. The repertoire includes over 800,000 clones, almost 95% of them detected once, and more than 20% sits in the top ten. Sequencing input: naive CD8+ T cells sorted from blood. The sequence came from a man aged 30 to 45 in good health. The chain couples TRBV19 to TRBJ2-7, with a weak D call TRBD2 (5 bases). The CDR3 region is CASSIRVLGGEQYF. The DNA of the CDR3 is TGTGCCAGTAGTATACGAGTGTTAGGAGGCGAGCAGTACTTC.